The present TCR beta chain was sequenced within a study of T cell repertoires in cytomegalovirus infection. A single record per CDR3 protein comes from TCRdb applying MiXCR to the reads. There are more than 650,000 distinct CDR3 sequences in the sample; roughly 36% occur only once, and 2.8% lies in the top ten. The CDR3 has 12 residues. The ends were cut back, 3 bases at V and 12 bases at J, with 12 bases in the middle. The origin of this receptor is a human donor in good health (CMV status not recorded). Some clones in this sample may be carry-over from other donors' samples. The genes are TRBV12-3 or TRBV12-4 and TRBJ2-1, with D perhaps TRBD2 (6 bases). Specimen: PBMCs. CDR3 nucleotides: TGTGCCAGCAGTTTCTCGGGGGAAGGGCAGTTCTTC. Its translation: CASSFSGEGQFF.